The 31 T cell receptor beta chains in this list originate from one sample, sequenced in a study of CD8 T cells in Susac syndrome. RNA was extracted with the RNeasy kit, and a quantity of about 0.45 to 1 ug was reverse transcribed using random hexamers. Each CDR3 protein gets one entry after TCRdb re-called the immunoSEQ multiplex PCR reads with MiXCR. This sample has approximately 190,000 distinct CDR3 sequences; 90% to 97% occur once, and the top ten carry approximately 0.098%. The sample consisted of CD4+ T cells from PBMCs. These receptors came from a human donor with Susac syndrome.

This chain joins TRBV4-2 and TRBJ2-7; possibly TRBD1 or TRBD2 for D (5 bases each). Germline V gene data show CDR1 as LGHNA and CDR2 as YNFKEQ. This CDR3 has 15 residues. Trimming left V 2 bases short and J 1 base short, with 12 bases between. Here the CDR3 DNA reads TGTGCCAGCAGCCAAACCGGGACGGAATCCTACGAGCAGTACTTC. Its protein product is CASSQTGTESYEQYF.

The V and J genes are TRBV9 and TRBJ1-1; D uncertain. Trimming stripped 0 bases from V and 4 bases from J, with 7 bases between. From germline, CDR1 is SGDLS and CDR2 YYNGEE. This CDR3 has 13 residues. CDR3 coding DNA: TGTGCCAGCAGCGTAGCTATGGGCACTGAAGCTTTCTTT. Protein sequence: CASSVAMGTEAFF.

The chain has TRBV20-1 and TRBJ2-5; 10 positions agree with TRBD2. The germline CDR1 and CDR2 sequences are DFQATT and SNEGSKA (reference sequence). The V segment lost 3 bases and the J segment 2 bases; nucleotides outside the gene matches: 6. CDR3 size: 15 residues. CDR3 in amino acids: CSASNSGGHQETQYF. The CDR3 DNA reads as TGCAGTGCTAGTAATAGCGGGGGGCATCAAGAGACCCAGTACTTC.

The chain has TRBV30 and TRBJ2-3, with no clear D. CDR3 length: 11 residues. V gave up 2 bases and J gave up 4 bases, with 4 bases separating them. Germline V gene data show CDR1 as GTSNPN and CDR2 as SVGIG (reference sequence). CDR3 region: CAWSFADTQYF. For the CDR3, the DNA is TGTGCCTGGAGTTTTGCAGATACGCAGTATTTT.

The V gene is TRBV6-5, the J gene TRBJ2-7; no reliable D call. From germline, CDR1 is MNHEY and CDR2 SVGAGI. V was trimmed by 5 bases and J by 7 bases, leaving 15 bases between them. This CDR3 has 13 residues. CDR3 protein: CASSMGKGREQYF. The CDR3 coding sequence is TGTGCCAGCAGTATGGGTAAAGGGCGGGAGCAGTACTTC.

J is TRBJ1-1 and V is TRBV5-1; tentatively, D is TRBD1 (5 bases). This CDR3 region has 13 residues. The germline V gene encodes CDR1 SGHRS and CDR2 YFSETQ. With 4 bases removed from V and 10 bases from J, the gap between germline ends came to 17 bases. CDR3 DNA: TGCGCCAGCAGCCCGGATGTGCCTGGGGCAGCTTTCTTT. This codes for CASSPDVPGAAFF. The full variable domain, rest sourced from reference TRBV5-1 and TRBJ1-1, is KAGVTQTPRYLIKTRGQQVTLSCSPISGHRSVSWYQQTPGQGLQFLFEYFSETQRNKGNFPGRFSGRQFSNSRSEMNVSTLELGDSALYLCASSPDVPGAAFFGQGTRLTVV.

V and J are TRBV7-2 and TRBJ2-2; TRBD1 is a possible D gene (6 bases). This CDR3 contains 14 residues. Deletions cut 6 bases from V and 3 bases from J, with 11 bases between. Germline V lookup: CDR1 SGHTA, CDR2 FQGNSA. CDR3 nucleotide sequence: TGTGCCAGCAGTTCCAACAGGGACACCGGGGAGCTGTTTTTT. This encodes CASSSNRDTGELFF.

The CDR3 spells CAWRKELATEAFF. CDR3 in DNA: TGTGCCTGGAGGAAAGAGTTGGCAACTGAAGCTTTCTTT. This chain uses TRBV30 with TRBJ1-1; D unclear. CDR3 length equals 13 residues. V was clipped by 3 bases and J by 5 bases, with 13 bases between them. Germline CDR1 reads GTSNPN; CDR2 reads SVGIG (reference sequence).

V gene TRBV24-1 combines with J gene TRBJ2-3, with D possibly TRBD2 on 5 matching bases. This CDR3 comprises 14 residues. Trimming took off 3 bases at V and 8 bases at J, with 14 bases between the two ends. Germline CDR1 is KGHDR and CDR2 is SFDVKD. The CDR3 DNA sequence: TGTGCCACCAGTGATGCAGGCCGGGCGGGTACGCAGTATTTT. This sequence encodes CATSDAGRAGTQYF.

This chain joins TRBV18 and TRBJ2-7; 7 bases are shared with TRBD1. The trim removed 3 bases at V and 2 bases at J, leaving 4 bases unmatched. Germline CDR1 is KGHSH and CDR2 is LQKENI. This CDR3 is built from 14 residues. The CDR3 region has the DNA TGTGCCAGCTCACCCGGGGACAGACCCTACGAGCAGTACTTC. It is translated as CASSPGDRPYEQYF.

The gene calls are TRBV5-8 and TRBJ2-3; TRBD1 matches at 10 bases. The junction had 0 bases not matched to a gene; V was cut back by 0 bases and J by 5 bases. Per the germline V gene, CDR1 is SGHTS and CDR2 is YDEGEE. The CDR3 sequence is 14 residues long. CDR3 amino acids: CASSLGTGGDTQYF. The CDR3 bases are TGTGCCAGCAGCTTGGGGACAGGGGGAGATACGCAGTATTTT.

This chain uses TRBV2 with TRBJ1-2; no reliable D call. The CDR3 consists of 11 residues. V was cut by 3 bases and J by 12 bases, with 11 bases left in between. The germline V gene has CDR1 SNHLY and CDR2 FYNNEI. For the CDR3, the DNA is TGTGCCAGCAGTGAGGAGTTTGTCCACACCTTC. Protein product: CASSEEFVHTF.

J is TRBJ2-7 and V is TRBV20-1; TRBD2 agrees at 9 bases. There are 13 residues in the CDR3. In germline, CDR1 is DFQATT, CDR2 SNEGSKA (reference sequence). The ends lost 5 bases at V and 7 bases at J; junction bases unmatched: 9. CDR3 amino acids: CSAQSSGVKEQYF. The CDR3 DNA reads as TGCAGTGCTCAATCTAGCGGGGTAAAAGAGCAGTACTTC.

The chain has TRBV27 and TRBJ2-5; TRBD1 matches at 7 bases. Germline assignment: CDR1 MNHEY and CDR2 SMNVEV (reference sequence). V lost 2 bases to trimming and J lost 1 base; unmatched junction nucleotides: 7. The CDR3 spans 16 residues. CDR3: CASSLGTQGIQETQYF. The DNA of the CDR3 is TGTGCCAGCAGTTTAGGGACACAGGGGATCCAAGAGACCCAGTACTTC.

The V and J genes are TRBV2 and TRBJ2-7; D call uncertain. The CDR3 extends over 12 amino acids. The V gene lost 6 bases and the J gene lost 3 bases, with 9 bases spanning the gap. CDR1 is SNHLY and CDR2 is FYNNEI in the germline V gene. CDR3 sequence: CASSPNVYEQYF. The CDR3 DNA follows: TGTGCCAGCAGCCCTAACGTCTACGAGCAGTACTTC.

The chain has TRBV20-1 and TRBJ2-1, with 7 bases matching TRBD2. The V segment lost 2 bases and the J segment 2 bases; nucleotides outside the gene matches: 6. Germline CDR1 reads DFQATT; CDR2 reads SNEGSKA (reference sequence). The CDR3 contains 15 residues. This CDR3 reads CSARLGGNPYNEQFF. CDR3 in DNA: TGCAGTGCTAGACTGGGAGGGAATCCCTACAATGAGCAGTTCTTC.

V usage is TRBV12-3 or TRBV12-4 and J usage is TRBJ2-5; 10 bases agree with TRBD1. V lost 2 bases, J lost 1 base, and 1 base stayed unmatched. The length of the CDR3 is 15 residues. The CDR3 DNA reads TGTGCCAGCAGTTTACGGGACAGGGGCCAAGAGACCCAGTACTTC. It encodes CASSLRDRGQETQYF.

The chain couples TRBV5-4 to TRBJ2-3, with a tentative D call TRBD1 (6 bases). The CDR3 loop spans 17 amino acids. Trimming took 1 base from V and 1 from J, leaving 16 bases between them. In germline, CDR1 is SGHNT, CDR2 YYREEE (reference sequence). The CDR3 sequence: CASSLSQGSVGTDTQYF. CDR3 coding DNA: TGTGCCAGCAGCTTGTCCCAGGGGTCAGTCGGCACAGATACGCAGTATTTT.

Here the CDR3 reads CASSRQAGTYEQYF. CDR3 DNA: TGTGCCAGCAGTCGACAGGCGGGGACCTACGAGCAGTACTTC. V usage is TRBV25-1 and J usage is TRBJ2-7; D tentatively fits TRBD1 or TRBD2 (6 bases each). The germline V gene has CDR1 MGHDK and CDR2 SYGVNS. V shed 5 bases and J shed 2 bases, with 13 bases lying between them. This CDR3 has 14 amino acids.

The chain joins TRBV5-1 to TRBJ2-3, with 15 bases aligning to TRBD2. This CDR3 is 16 amino acids long. Trimming cost V 3 bases and J 8 bases; bases outside gene matches: 7. Germline V gives CDR1 SGHRS, CDR2 YFSETQ. CDR3 nucleotides: TGCGCCAGCAGCTCACGGACTAGCGGGGGGGCATCTACGCAGTATTTT. It translates to CASSSRTSGGASTQYF.

The chain links TRBV29-1 to TRBJ1-3; D is unclear. CDR3 size: 14 residues. Germline CDR1 and CDR2: SQVTM and ANQGSEA. The V end was cut by 7 bases, the J end by 0 bases, with 13 bases between. The CDR3 DNA reads TGCAGCGCCGTGGGCAGTATCTCTGGAAACACCATATATTTT. Protein sequence: CSAVGSISGNTIYF.

V and J are TRBV20-1 and TRBJ2-1, with TRBD2 matching over 10 bases. The germline CDR1 and CDR2 sequences are DFQATT and SNEGSKA (reference sequence). J was trimmed by 0 bases and V by 6 bases; bases with no gene match: 5. This CDR3 has 15 residues. DNA for the CDR3: TGCAGTGCAATTAGCGGGGGGAGCTCCTACAATGAGCAGTTCTTC. It codes for CSAISGGSSYNEQFF.

This chain links TRBV10-3 with TRBJ1-4; the D is unclear. The CDR3 extends over 12 amino acids. V gave up 6 bases and J gave up 3 bases, with 5 bases separating them. Germline CDR1 is ENHRY and CDR2 is SYGVKD. The CDR3 DNA reads TGTGCCATCAGACAGCCTAATGAAAAACTGTTTTTT. This encodes CAIRQPNEKLFF.

The J gene is TRBJ1-2, the V gene TRBV29-1; perhaps TRBD1 as D (6 bases). V dropped 4 bases and J dropped 1 base, with 13 bases sitting between them. This CDR3 contains 14 residues. Germline V gene sequence: CDR1 SQVTM, CDR2 ANQGSEA. The CDR3 DNA is TGCAGCGTTGTCGGGGACACGTATAACTATGGCTACACCTTC. This gives the protein CSVVGDTYNYGYTF.

The chain combines TRBV12-3 or TRBV12-4 with TRBJ1-6; 7 bases are a match to TRBD1. V lost 1 base, J lost 9 bases, and 6 bases stayed unmatched. The CDR3 sequence is 15 residues long. CDR3 amino acids: CASSLVAGGGSPLHF. Written as DNA, the CDR3 is TGTGCCAGCAGTTTAGTCGCAGGGGGGGGTTCACCCCTCCACTTT.

The chain links TRBV6-6 to TRBJ2-1; the D is unclear. Germline loops: CDR1 MNHNY, CDR2 SVGAGI (reference sequence). The germline V and J ends were trimmed by 5 bases and 0 bases, with 8 bases remaining between them. The CDR3 is 14 residues long. CDR3 residues: CASSIFPSYNEQFF. The DNA of the CDR3 is TGTGCCAGCAGTATTTTTCCCTCCTACAATGAGCAGTTCTTC.

The chain links TRBV4-2 to TRBJ2-5; no firm D call. Trimming took off 0 bases at V and 2 bases at J, with 7 bases between the two ends. CDR3 length: 14 amino acids. Per the germline V gene, CDR1 is LGHNA and CDR2 is YNFKEQ. The CDR3 sequence: CASSQDYFQETQYF. CDR3 in DNA: TGTGCCAGCAGCCAAGATTACTTTCAAGAGACCCAGTACTTC.

CDR3 in DNA: TGTGCCAGCAGCTTCGGACAGCTAGTGGGCTACACCTTC. It specifies CASSFGQLVGYTF. The chain carries TRBV7-9 and TRBJ1-2, with a weak D call TRBD1 (6 bases). Germline CDR1 and CDR2: SEHNR and FQNEAQ (reference sequence). This CDR3 spans 13 amino acids. V lost 3 bases to trimming and J lost 8 bases, with 13 bases between them.

The V gene is TRBV5-1, the J gene TRBJ1-2; TRBD1 might be the D (6 bases). The germline V gene has CDR1 SGHRS and CDR2 YFSETQ. The CDR3 sequence is 14 residues long. Trimming left V 4 bases short and J 8 bases short, with 18 bases between. In DNA form, the CDR3 reads TGCGCCAGCAGCCCCGGAGGGGGGGGGAGAGGCTACACCTTC. It translates to CASSPGGGGRGYTF.

This rearrangement joins TRBV4-2 to TRBJ2-2; D may correspond to TRBD1 or TRBD2 (5 bases each). Per germline, CDR1 LGHNA and CDR2 YNFKEQ. With 9 bases removed from V and 0 bases from J, the gap between germline ends came to 8 bases. The length of the CDR3 is 13 residues. The CDR3: CASRGANTGELFF. CDR3 DNA: TGTGCCAGTAGGGGAGCGAACACCGGGGAGCTGTTTTTT.

This chain joins TRBV6-1 and TRBJ2-1; 13 bases are shared with TRBD2. This CDR3 is 17 amino acids long. Germline V gives CDR1 MNHNS, CDR2 SASEGT. After removal of 6 bases from V and 3 bases from J, the junction contained 8 bases not matched to a gene. In DNA form, the CDR3 reads TGTGCCAGCAGAAAAACTAGCGGGGGGGTGCTCTACAATGAGCAGTTCTTC. Its translation is CASRKTSGGVLYNEQFF.